One T cell receptor (beta chain) is described in this entry. This clonotype appeared many times. Its antigen is still unknown. No quality values exist for individual bases; no much larger clone is one base distant. This entry comes from a study of T cells in Graves' hyperthyroidism and ophthalmopathy (dated 2019 in TCRdb). For context, the study as a whole: Peripheral blood samples were taken at initial diagnosis, before any treatment was given. To identify distinguishing TCR V-J signatures, a discovery cohort of 95 to 100 patients was used, comprising 40 to 45 with Graves' ophthalmopathy and around 60 with stable Graves' hyperthyroidism. Whether ophthalmopathy could be predicted prospectively was tested in an independent validation cohort made up of about 20 hyperthyroidism patients plus 17 patients who later progressed to ophthalmopathy. For training and testing, the 100 or so patients in the discovery cohort were randomly divided in a 7:3 ratio. In about 6 Graves' hyperthyroidism patients, the study also compared T-cell repertoires from thyroid tissue with T-cell repertoires from blood. Following sampling, methimazole starting at 30 mg daily was given to hyperthyroidism patients, and high-dose intravenous methylprednisolone was given to ophthalmopathy patients. The paper describes TCR Vbeta CDR3 sequencing of 120 to 150 peripheral blood samples, made up of roughly 40 ophthalmopathy patients, roughly 72 hyperthyroidism patients and about 17 progressor patients.

The hyperthyroidism patients were between 18 and 65 years old and newly diagnosed, with a disease duration of less than 2 months. Patients with uncontrolled infections, other autoimmune diseases, pregnancy or lactation were excluded. Diagnoses were established on the basis of clinical symptoms, serum thyroxine and TRAb, thyroid ultrasound, and orbital computed tomography. For progressor patients, blood was drawn at the first diagnosis of hyperthyroidism, before any ophthalmopathy symptoms had appeared. Ficoll-Paque density gradient centrifugation was used to isolate PBMCs from approximately 10 ml of fresh peripheral blood. Progressor patients were initially diagnosed with Graves' hyperthyroidism and developed ophthalmopathy during follow-up. Trizol reagent was used to extract total RNA, and RNA quality was then checked on an Agilent 2100 Bioanalyzer. Taken from cysteine to phenylalanine, the CDR3 has 11 residues. CDR3 DNA is the only sequence kept; it has 33 bases, read in frame from the first base. V and J lose 6 bases and 11 bases, and a span of 10 bases separates them. Looking up the germline V gene yields CDR1 MNHNS and CDR2 SASEGT.

Broad study findings and their caveats: Most expanded thyroid clonotypes (frequency above 0.001) were also detected in blood, a finding suggesting that blood repertoires may reflect thyroid immune responses. No statistical method was used to fix the sample size in advance, and group allocation was not hidden from the investigators. In validation, the model predicted progression to ophthalmopathy a median of roughly 6.1 months before onset, with over 60% sensitivity and roughly 77% specificity. In cross-validation, a model built on a 13 V-J signature told ophthalmopathy apart from stable hyperthyroidism with over 85% sensitivity and around 83% specificity, and in testing the same model reached 80%/75%.

Amplification of TCR beta CDR3 regions was carried out from RNA transcripts. The TCR CDR3 was subjected to a first round of RT-PCR using the HTBI primer set and the Qiagen OneStep RT-PCR kit. A second multiplex PCR round built the libraries, followed by size selection and purification. Paired-end sequencing of the libraries was performed with 100 bp reads on an Illumina HiSeq2000. The source study handled its data this way. SOAPnuke was used to process the raw data, removing reads that contained adapters or uncalled bases, had a mean Phred below 15, or lacked an exact match to the constant primer or identifier. High-quality paired reads were merged with COPE v1.2.5, and unique nucleotide sequences were defined as clonotypes. MiTCR v1.1 was used to align the clonotypes against IMGT TRBV, TRBD and TRBJ reference segments. The analysis included only V-J combinations with a frequency above 0.0001, which together covered over 98% of the repertoires. The TCS score was defined as the ratio of F50 (clonal expansion) to E x V (chaos), calculated using BLOSUM62-based TCRdist between CDR3 peptides within each V-J. Welch's t-statistics and random forest reduced 450 to 600 V-J features to 10 to 15, which were used in a naive Bayes classifier (R e1071). Through fastp at Q25 and MiXCR, TCRdb rebuilt clones from the public reads, retaining in-frame beta chains. For every CDR3 protein sequence, its rows merge into one entry that carries the most common genes and DNA. These V and J calls derive from TCRdb rather than the authors' analysis. For this sample there are some 600,000 distinct CDR3 sequences; approximately 15% appear just once. 5.5% to 7.5% of the sample lies in the top ten.

This TCR came from a young woman with Graves' hyperthyroidism that later progressed to Graves' ophthalmopathy. Sequenced material: blood. The sequence links TRBV6-1 to TRBJ2-2; the D gene assignment is ambiguous. In nucleotides, the sequence is TGTGCCAGCAGATCGGACCCTGAGCTGTTTTTT. This encodes CASRSDPELFF.